The rows below give T cell receptor beta chains drawn from one sample of a study of blood T cells in healthy people across ages. Each CDR3 protein is one row after TCRdb ran MiXCR on the 5' RACE reads. The sample yields some 890,000 distinct CDR3 sequences, approximately 32% seen once. The same data also contributed to another study, on T cells of mothers and their children.

Specimen: blood. These receptors were taken from a woman aged 40 to 49 in good health. The CDR3 runs from the conserved cysteine through the conserved F or W. A D gene is named only where the DNA matches it firmly. Some rows have no size entry. The others give once, few or many, or a class for an expanded clone.

size: few; D: TRBD2; V: TRBV15; J: TRBJ2-1; DNA: TGTGCCACCAGCAGAGATCGGAAGACTAGCGGGGGGTTCTACAATGAGCAGTTCTTC; CDR3: CATSRDRKTSGGFYNEQFF
size: few; D: .; V: TRBV12-3/TRBV12-4; J: TRBJ1-1; DNA: TGTGCCAGCAGTTTAGGTTCGGGCGGCATGAACACTGAAGCTTTCTTT; CDR3: CASSLGSGGMNTEAFF
size: few; D: .; V: TRBV29-1; J: TRBJ2-3; DNA: TGCAGCGCGCAGGGACCCGGAGCAGATACGCAGTATTTT; CDR3: CSAQGPGADTQYF
size: .; D: .; V: TRBV20-1; J: TRBJ2-3; DNA: TGCAGTGCTTCCGGGACACTCAAAGATACGCAGTATTTT; CDR3: CSASGTLKDTQYF
size: .; D: .; V: TRBV14; J: TRBJ2-5; DNA: TGTGCCAGCAGCCAAGATCCGGGGAGTGGGAGAGAGACCCAGTACTTC; CDR3: CASSQDPGSGRETQYF
size: .; D: .; V: TRBV30; J: TRBJ1-1; DNA: TGTGCCTGGAGTGTAGGACATATGAACACTGAAGCTTTCTTT; CDR3: CAWSVGHMNTEAFF
size: .; D: .; V: TRBV7-8; J: TRBJ1-1; DNA: TGTGCCAGCACGTACAACAGGCCCGGGAACACTGAAGCTTTCTTT; CDR3: CASTYNRPGNTEAFF
size: .; D: TRBD2; V: TRBV20-1; J: TRBJ2-3; DNA: TGCAGTGCTAGTGGAGCGGGAGGCATGTCAGATACGCGGTATTTT; CDR3: CSASGAGGMSDTRYF
size: few; D: .; V: TRBV21-1; J: TRBJ2-7; DNA: TGTGCCAGCAGCAAAGCCATTCCGGGGCAGACCTACGAGCAGTACTTC; CDR3: CASSKAIPGQTYEQYF
size: .; D: .; V: TRBV27; J: TRBJ1-1; DNA: TGTGCCAGCAGATGGGGCGGTGGCACTGAAGCTTTCTTT; CDR3: CASRWGGGTEAFF
size: many; D: .; V: TRBV6-2/TRBV6-3; J: TRBJ2-7; DNA: TGTGCCAGCCACCCAGGGTCTTTCGGGCCCCACGAGCAGTACTTC; CDR3: CASHPGSFGPHEQYF
size: .; D: TRBD1; V: TRBV20-1; J: TRBJ1-6; DNA: TGCAGTGCTATAGGACAGGCCGGTAATTCACCCCTCCACTTT; CDR3: CSAIGQAGNSPLHF
size: .; D: .; V: TRBV5-1; J: TRBJ2-1; DNA: TGCGCCAGCAGCTTGGCGGCCCCCTCCTACAATGAGCAGTTCTTC; CDR3: CASSLAAPSYNEQFF
size: many; D: TRBD1; V: TRBV7-8; J: TRBJ2-1; DNA: TGTGCCAGCTCCAGACAGGGGGAGCAGTTCTTC; CDR3: CASSRQGEQFF
size: .; D: .; V: TRBV20-1; J: TRBJ2-3; DNA: TGCAGTGCTGGAGGGCACACCCGCACAGATACGCAGTATTTT; CDR3: CSAGGHTRTDTQYF
size: .; D: .; V: TRBV7-2; J: TRBJ1-2; DNA: TGTGCCAGCAGCTTTGGGGAGGGTGTAAGCGGCTACACCTTC; CDR3: CASSFGEGVSGYTF
size: .; D: .; V: TRBV5-1; J: TRBJ1-1; DNA: TGCGCCAGCAACCCCCAAGGAGACAGAACTGAAGCTTTCTTT; CDR3: CASNPQGDRTEAFF
size: .; D: .; V: TRBV7-8; J: TRBJ2-3; DNA: TGTGCCAGCAGCCACGAAGTGGGGACTGGGTTGGCAGATACGCAGTATTTT; CDR3: CASSHEVGTGLADTQYF
size: .; D: TRBD2; V: TRBV4-3; J: TRBJ2-1; DNA: TGCGCCAGCAGCCAAGATTCCCTAGCGGGGGGGAGTGAACACAATGAGCAGTTCTTC; CDR3: CASSQDSLAGGSEHNEQFF
size: many; D: TRBD2; V: TRBV7-3; J: TRBJ2-1; DNA: TGTGCCAGCAGCTTTACTAGCGGGTACTACAATGAGCAGTTCTTC; CDR3: CASSFTSGYYNEQFF
size: few; D: TRBD2; V: TRBV4-1; J: TRBJ2-3; DNA: TGCGCCAGCAGCCCGGGCGGGGGGGCCGAGTATTTT; CDR3: CASSPGGGAEYF
size: many; D: .; V: TRBV29-1; J: TRBJ1-4; DNA: TGCAGCGTTGAACGGGGGGAAAAACTGTTTTTT; CDR3: CSVERGEKLFF
size: many; D: TRBD1; V: TRBV29-1; J: TRBJ2-3; DNA: TGCAGCCTCACAGGGGGCTCCACAGATACGCAGTATTTT; CDR3: CSLTGGSTDTQYF
size: few; D: .; V: TRBV7-6; J: TRBJ2-7; DNA: TGTGCCAGCAGCTTACGACCAAGCGGGACAGCCATACACGAGCAGTACTTC; CDR3: CASSLRPSGTAIHEQYF
size: few; D: .; V: TRBV6-6; J: TRBJ1-5; DNA: TGTGCCAGCAGTTATATGACGAGTCCTCAGCCCCAGCATTTT; CDR3: CASSYMTSPQPQHF
size: many; D: .; V: TRBV6-5; J: TRBJ1-1; DNA: TGTGCCAGCAGTTACCGGGAGACGAACACTGAAGCTTTCTTT; CDR3: CASSYRETNTEAFF
size: .; D: .; V: TRBV12-3/TRBV12-4; J: TRBJ2-3; DNA: TGTGCCAGCAGTTTCGGACGAGTGCGAGCAGATACGCAGTATTTT; CDR3: CASSFGRVRADTQYF
size: .; D: .; V: TRBV5-5; J: TRBJ2-1; DNA: TGTGCCAGCAGGATAGTGGGTCACAATGAGCAGTTCTTC; CDR3: CASRIVGHNEQFF
size: .; D: .; V: TRBV19; J: TRBJ1-2; DNA: TGTGCCAGTTCTAAGGGGGACGGCGCTAACTATGGCTACACCTTC; CDR3: CASSKGDGANYGYTF
size: many; D: TRBD2; V: TRBV5-1; J: TRBJ2-1; DNA: TGCGCCAGCAGCTTCGGGACTAGCGACAATGAGCAGTTCTTC; CDR3: CASSFGTSDNEQFF
size: .; D: .; V: TRBV27; J: TRBJ1-1; DNA: TGTGCCAGCAGAGAGGAGGGCCTGGGCACTGAAGCTTTCTTT; CDR3: CASREEGLGTEAFF
size: .; D: TRBD1; V: TRBV9; J: TRBJ1-1; DNA: TGTGCCAGCAGCGCGGAGTGGGACAGCCAAGCTTTCTTT; CDR3: CASSAEWDSQAFF
size: many; D: .; V: TRBV7-3; J: TRBJ2-1; DNA: TGTGCCAGCAGCTTTTTGACAGGGAGGGGATACAATGAGCAGTTCTTC; CDR3: CASSFLTGRGYNEQFF
size: .; D: TRBD2; V: TRBV20-1; J: TRBJ2-3; DNA: TGCAGTGGGGGGGGCGGGGGGACAACTAGCACAGATACGCAGTATTTT; CDR3: CSGGGGGTTSTDTQYF
size: few; D: TRBD1; V: TRBV9; J: TRBJ1-2; DNA: TGTGCCAGCAGCGTAGAGGACAGGGGGTTGGGAGGCTACACCTTC; CDR3: CASSVEDRGLGGYTF
size: many; D: TRBD2; V: TRBV28; J: TRBJ2-1; DNA: TGTGCCAGCAGTTTATATCGCGGGGGGGATGAGCAGTTCTTC; CDR3: CASSLYRGGDEQFF
size: many; D: TRBD1; V: TRBV20-1; J: TRBJ2-1; DNA: TGCAGTGTGAGGGGGCACTACAATGAGCAGTTCTTC; CDR3: CSVRGHYNEQFF
size: few; D: TRBD1; V: TRBV6-6; J: TRBJ2-3; DNA: TGTGCCAGCAGTTATCAGGGGGTCACAGATACGCAGTATTTT; CDR3: CASSYQGVTDTQYF
size: few; D: .; V: TRBV20-1; J: TRBJ1-2; DNA: TGCAGTGCCTACGGCGGTGGGGGGAGAAAGGACTATGGCTACACCTTC; CDR3: CSAYGGGGRKDYGYTF
size: few; D: .; V: TRBV6-2/TRBV6-3; J: TRBJ2-7; DNA: TGTGCCAGCAGTTACGGACAGACAGCTCCCTACGAGCAGTACTTC; CDR3: CASSYGQTAPYEQYF
size: .; D: TRBD2; V: TRBV7-6; J: TRBJ2-1; DNA: TGTGCCAGCCGTGATTGGTCGGGACTAGGAGTCAATGAGCAGTTCTTC; CDR3: CASRDWSGLGVNEQFF
size: many; D: TRBD2; V: TRBV12-3/TRBV12-4; J: TRBJ2-1; DNA: TGTGCCAGCAGTCTAGCGGGGAGGGCCCTTAATGAGCAGTTCTTC; CDR3: CASSLAGRALNEQFF